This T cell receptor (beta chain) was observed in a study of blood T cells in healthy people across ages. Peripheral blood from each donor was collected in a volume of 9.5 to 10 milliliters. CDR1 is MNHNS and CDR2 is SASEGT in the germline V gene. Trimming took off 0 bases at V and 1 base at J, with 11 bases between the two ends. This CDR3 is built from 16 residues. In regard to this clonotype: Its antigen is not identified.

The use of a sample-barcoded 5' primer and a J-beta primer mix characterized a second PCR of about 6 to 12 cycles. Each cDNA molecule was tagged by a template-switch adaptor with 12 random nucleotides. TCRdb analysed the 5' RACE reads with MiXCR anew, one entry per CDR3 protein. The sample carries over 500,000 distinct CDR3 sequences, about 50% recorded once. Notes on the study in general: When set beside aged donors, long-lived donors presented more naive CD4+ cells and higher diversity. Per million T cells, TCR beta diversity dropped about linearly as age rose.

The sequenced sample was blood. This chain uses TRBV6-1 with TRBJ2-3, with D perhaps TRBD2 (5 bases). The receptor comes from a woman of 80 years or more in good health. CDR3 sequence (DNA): TGTGCCAGCAGTGAAGCCGAGGGTTATGGCACAGATACGCAGTATTTT. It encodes CASSEAEGYGTDTQYF.